The sequence of this T cell receptor (beta chain) was determined in a study of shared clonotypes between healthy human individuals. A word on this clone: Its cognate antigen is unknown. The germline gene is not matched at one end of the junction; a read error may be the cause.

The length of the CDR3 is 13 residues. Germline loops: CDR1 KGHSH, CDR2 LQKENI. Original processing notes: Filtering of immunoSEQ junctional sequences could not match full-length read filtering. TCRdb keeps only in-frame clones here, not all; method: immunoSEQ multiplex PCR. That table gives V, J and clone size, and the DNA gave D and trimming. This table has around 1.5 million clones, nearly 99% appearing once. General observations from the study: Clonotype sharing among donors was thought likely to change with sequencing depth.

Sequencing input: naive CD4+ T cells sorted from blood. Subset here: CD45RA+ positively selected. The TCR originated in a man aged 30 to 45 in good health. The rearrangement joins TRBV18 to TRBJ2-7; D is undetermined. DNA of the CDR3: TGTGCCAGCTCTCCACAGCCCTCCTACGAGCAGTACTTC. Amino acids: CASSPQPSYEQYF.